This TCR beta chain was recovered during a study of neoadjuvant anti-PD-1 for oral cavity cancer. Whole-study context: Patients without progression received a fourth nivolumab dose around day 43, then surgical resection on days 50-56.

A few counts support this clone. Blood cells were analyzed directly, without culture or expansion. Sequenced by immunoSEQ multiplex PCR; TCRdb stores in-frame clones only, minus some. Among tens of thousands of clones listed, more than 65% were seen once. This receptor was obtained from a person aged 35-79 years with oral cavity squamous cell carcinoma. This sample comprised PBMCs, obtained before nivolumab (anti-PD-1) treatment.

This CDR3 is CATLQGTYGYTF. CDR3 sequence (DNA): TGTGCCACCCTCCAGGGCACCTATGGCTACACCTTC. The chain is built from TRBV6-5 and TRBJ1-2, with a weak D call TRBD1 (5 bases). The CDR3 spans 12 residues. Trimming took off 10 bases at V and 4 bases at J, with 13 bases between the two ends. Germline V CDR1 and CDR2: MNHEY, SVGAGI.